This T cell receptor (beta chain) was captured in a study of T cell repertoires in breast cancer. A second nested PCR with blocking oligonucleotides suppressed unpaired genes. TCRdb used MiXCR to reprocess the emulsion pairing reads, holding one entry per CDR3 protein. The data show about 40,000 distinct CDR3 sequences, 45% to 50% seen once. This clonotype was counted only a few times. Its antigen is as yet unknown. Primers covering all TCR V genes were used in emulsion RT-PCR on CD8+ T cells. Findings of the study overall: Seven or more patient tumors shared eighteen TCR pairs rarely seen in control blood.

Sequenced material: CD8+ T cells. The receptor comes from a pool of human donors with breast cancer or a healthy control (not recorded which).

DNA of the CDR3: TGCGCCAGCAGCCAAGAAGGTGGCAGAAACACTGAAGCTTTCTTT. It specifies CASSQEGGRNTEAFF. The genes are TRBV4-1 and TRBJ1-1; D remains unclear. V lost 0 bases and J 2 bases, leaving 10 bases between the germline ends. The CDR3 is 15 residues long. CDR1 is MGHRA and CDR2 is YSYEKL in the germline V gene.